This T cell receptor (beta chain) originates from a study of blood T cell repertoires in COVID-19. Study overall: The United States, Italy and Spain supplied acute and convalescent COVID-19 samples. PBMCs, B-cell-depleted T cells, or T cells provided the cDNA or gDNA that made up the material.

The repertoire was sequenced with immunoSEQ multiplex PCR; TCRdb's copy has only in-frame clones and lacks some. The sample includes roughly 32,000 clones, 87% of them seen just once. V was pared by 6 bases and J by 6 bases, with 9 bases between. The CDR3 spans 12 residues. Germline-derived CDR1 and CDR2 are MDHEN and SYDVKM. The chain is built from TRBV28 and TRBJ1-5; TRBD1 might be the D (5 bases). The receptor was derived from a man in his fifties or sixties with active or convalescent COVID-19. Sequenced sample: peripheral blood. The chain's CDR3 is CASRLQGQPQHF. Here the CDR3 DNA reads TGTGCCAGCAGACTTCAGGGTCAGCCCCAGCATTTT.